A single sample is the source of the 8 T cell receptor beta chains below, sequenced in a study of OX40 agonist ivuxolimab in advanced cancers. The table came from immunoSEQ multiplex PCR; TCRdb's copy has only in-frame clones and leaves some out. There are tens of thousands of clones in the sample; more than 75% occur only once, and less than 0.55% lies in the top ten. The sample was CD4+ or CD8+ T cells sorted from blood, taken in a trial of the OX40 agonist ivuxolimab. The source is an adult with an advanced solid tumor such as melanoma, head and neck, liver or kidney cancer.

The table lists this clone with a count of one. The J gene is TRBJ2-7, the V gene TRBV30, with D unresolved. Germline assignment: CDR1 GTSNPN and CDR2 SVGIG (reference sequence). This CDR3 spans 12 amino acids. V was pared by 5 bases and J by 4 bases, with 12 bases between. CDR3 sequence (DNA): TGTGCCTGGGGATCGGACCTTTACGAGCAGTACTTC. Translated: CAWGSDLYEQYF.

This rearrangement joins TRBV6-6 to TRBJ1-4, with 9 bases identical to TRBD1. The CDR3 sequence is 15 residues long. The germline gives CDR1 MNHNY, CDR2 SVGAGI (reference sequence). Losses at the gene ends were 2 bases for V and 4 bases for J; bases not matched to a gene: 2. Here the CDR3 reads CASSYPGQGNEKLFF. The CDR3 DNA reads TGTGCCAGCAGTTACCCGGGACAGGGTAATGAAAAACTGTTTTTT.

The chain has TRBV5-1 and TRBJ2-3, with 15 bases lining up with TRBD2. This CDR3 is 16 amino acids long. Germline values: CDR1 SGHRS, CDR2 YFSETQ. V shed 6 bases and J 5 bases; nucleotides not matched to a gene: 7. CDR3 region: CASKLGLAGGQDTQYF. The CDR3 DNA reads as TGCGCCAGCAAATTAGGACTAGCGGGGGGGCAAGATACGCAGTATTTT.

This clone was counted at least ten times. DNA of the CDR3: TGTGCCAGTAGTAGGCCCGACAGGGTGGGTCAGCCCCAGCATTTT. Its protein is CASSRPDRVGQPQHF. The V call is TRBV19, the J call TRBJ1-5; 7 bases map to TRBD1. This CDR3 has 15 residues. V lost 4 bases to trimming and J lost 6 bases; unmatched junction nucleotides: 9. Germline V CDR1 and CDR2: LNHDA, SQIVND (reference sequence).

V and J are TRBV19 and TRBJ2-7, with D possibly TRBD1 on 6 matching bases. This CDR3 has 13 residues. V was pared by 5 bases and J by 9 bases, with 17 bases between. Germline V gene data show CDR1 as LNHDA and CDR2 as SQIVND (reference sequence). CDR3 in amino acids: CASSWGTSSRQYF. The CDR3 coding sequence is TGTGCCAGTAGTTGGGGGACAAGTAGTAGGCAGTACTTC. Using reference TRBV19 and TRBJ2-7 for the parts outside the CDR3, the full variable domain is DGGITQSPKYLFRKEGQNVTLSCEQNLNHDAMYWYRQDPGQGLRLIYYSQIVNDFQKGDIAEGYSVSREKKESFPLTVTSAQKNPTAFYLCASSWGTSSRQYFGPGTRLTVT.

The gene calls are TRBV9 and TRBJ2-1; the D is unclear. CDR1 SGDLS and CDR2 YYNGEE come from the germline V gene. Between the trimmed V and J ends, which lost 3 bases and 0 bases, there was a span of 7 bases. The CDR3 spans 14 residues. CDR3 nucleotide sequence: TGTGCCAGCAGCGAGGACCCCTCCTACAATGAGCAGTTCTTC. This translates into CASSEDPSYNEQFF.

The chain recombines TRBV19 with TRBJ1-2, with D hard to call. The germline V gene encodes CDR1 LNHDA and CDR2 SQIVND (reference sequence). The ends were cut back, 8 bases at V and 6 bases at J, with 16 bases in the middle. The CDR3 is 13 residues long. The CDR3 bases are TGTGCCAGTTCTCCCACCCGTGGGGATGGCTACACCTTC. Protein: CASSPTRGDGYTF.

CDR3 sequence: CASGGPVYGYTF. The CDR3 region has the DNA TGCGCCAGCGGGGGACCCGTCTATGGCTACACCTTC. The chain uses TRBV10-2 and TRBJ1-2; D perhaps matches TRBD1 (5 bases). V gave up 8 bases and J gave up 4 bases, with 11 bases separating them. Germline CDR1 and CDR2: WSHSY and SAAADI. The CDR3 loop spans 12 amino acids.